The 7 T cell receptor beta chains reported below all come from one sample, sequenced in a study of T cells in women clearing cervical HPV infection. Profiling relied on immunoSEQ multiplex PCR, and the TCRdb table lists in-frame clones only, not all of them. The ten most abundant clones cover roughly 4.2% of a sample with 25,000 to 35,000 clones. Sequenced input: blood buffy coat. These receptor sequences come from a woman aged 18-70 years with a cervical HPV16 infection that either progressed to CIN3+ or cleared (not recorded which).

Notes on this clone: The CDR3 is cut off 3 residues early in the read; its end comes from the germline J gene. The chain combines TRBV7-9 with TRBJ1-1; 9 nucleotides agree with TRBD1. This CDR3 spans 14 amino acids. Germline lookup yields CDR1 SEHNR and CDR2 FQNEAQ (reference sequence). After removal of 5 bases from V and 1 base from J, the junction contained 2 bases not matched to a gene. CDR3 DNA (partial): TGTGCCAGCAGCCCGGGACAGGGGAACACTGAA. Protein: CASSPGQGNTE. From start to end, the CDR3 is CASSPGQGNTEAFF.

A remark on this clone: The CDR3 is cut off 3 residues early in the read; its end comes from the germline J gene. V usage is TRBV30 and J usage is TRBJ1-6; perhaps TRBD1 as D (6 bases). This CDR3 is built from 14 residues. Per germline, CDR1 GTSNPN and CDR2 SVGIG (reference sequence). Trimming took off 3 bases at V and 7 bases at J, with 13 bases between the two ends. The sequenced CDR3 bases are TGTGCCTGGAGGAGAGGGCAGGGGAATTCACCC. Its protein is CAWRRGQGNSP. The entire CDR3 is CAWRRGQGNSPLHF.

Turning to this clone: The sequence runs out 3 residues before the end of the CDR3; the remainder is reconstructed from the germline J gene. The V and J genes are TRBV7-3 and TRBJ1-1; 9 bases match TRBD1. Germline loops: CDR1 SGHTA, CDR2 FQGTGA. V lost 1 base to trimming and J lost 6 bases; unmatched junction nucleotides: 3. The CDR3 totals 14 residues. The CDR3 loop reads CASSLMGQGSEAFF. The sequenced part of the CDR3 DNA is TGTGCCAGCAGCTTAATGGGACAGGGCTCTGAA.

On this clone: The read falls 3 residues short of the CDR3 end, and the missing part is taken from the germline J gene. The chain employs TRBV30 and TRBJ2-3; D is possibly TRBD2 (5 bases). This CDR3 has 13 residues. Germline V gene lookup returns CDR1 GTSNPN and CDR2 SVGIG (reference sequence). V lost 3 bases and J 0 bases, leaving 7 bases between the germline ends. CDR3 amino acids: CAWSSGSTDTQYF. The sequenced CDR3 bases are TGTGCCTGGAGCAGCGGTAGCACAGATACG.

Remarks on this clone: The read comes to an end 3 residues before the CDR3 does, leaving the germline J gene to fill in the end. The chain is built from TRBV7-9 and TRBJ2-7; maybe TRBD2 (5 bases). The CDR3 covers 13 residues. Trimming stripped 0 bases from V and 2 bases from J, with 5 bases between. Germline-derived CDR1 and CDR2 are SEHNR and FQNEAQ (reference sequence). Here the CDR3 reads CASSLAGAYEQYF. The sequenced CDR3 bases are TGTGCCAGCAGCTTAGCCGGGGCCTACGAG.

A word on this clone: Read sequence stops 3 residues before the CDR3 end, and the germline J gene provides the missing end. J is TRBJ2-1 and V is TRBV20-1; D gene uncertain. CDR1 is DFQATT and CDR2 is SNEGSKA in the germline V gene (reference sequence). The CDR3 spans 16 residues. Trimming took off 0 bases at V and 0 bases at J, with 12 bases between the two ends. The CDR3 DNA, read in part, is TGCAGTGCTAGAGACCCCCTTGCGCCCTCCTACAATGAG. It translates to CSARDPLAPSYNE. The whole CDR3 protein reads CSARDPLAPSYNEQFF.

Notes on this clone: The missing CDR3 end, 3 residues past where the read stops, is filled in from the germline J gene. The rearrangement uses TRBV7-9 and TRBJ2-3; D gene uncertain. V was pared by 1 base and J by 1 base, with 9 bases between. Germline V lookup: CDR1 SEHNR, CDR2 FQNEAQ (reference sequence). The CDR3 length is 15 residues. The covered CDR3 bases are TGTGCCAGCAGCTTAGAAGGGCATCGCACAGATACG. This codes for CASSLEGHRTDT. The full CDR3 protein reads CASSLEGHRTDTQYF.